The 13 T cell receptor beta chains below come from one sample, sequenced in a study of OX40 agonist ivuxolimab in advanced cancers. The protocol was immunoSEQ multiplex PCR, while the TCRdb copy is restricted to in-frame clones and leaves out a portion. Of tens of thousands of clones in the sample, roughly 88% were seen once. This sample comprised CD4+ or CD8+ T cells sorted from blood, obtained in a trial of the OX40 agonist ivuxolimab. The origin of the receptors is an adult with an advanced solid tumor such as melanoma, head and neck, liver or kidney cancer.

This chain connects TRBV5-1 to TRBJ2-3; D uncertain. CDR1 is SGHRS, CDR2 YFSETQ, per germline. Trimming cost V 0 bases and J 7 bases, with 6 bases left between them. The CDR3 length is 12 residues. The CDR3 DNA reads as TGCGCCAGCAGCTTGGACAGAAATACGCAGTATTTT. This codes for CASSLDRNTQYF. Variable domain in full (rest from reference TRBV5-1 and TRBJ2-3): KAGVTQTPRYLIKTRGQQVTLSCSPISGHRSVSWYQQTPGQGLQFLFEYFSETQRNKGNFPGRFSGRQFSNSRSEMNVSTLELGDSALYLCASSLDRNTQYFGPGTRLTVL.

The CDR3 coding sequence is TGTGCCAGCAGACCCGGGACTGGGGGACACAATGAGCAGTTCTTC. It encodes CASRPGTGGHNEQFF. The chain has TRBV27 and TRBJ2-1, with a tentative D call TRBD2 (6 bases). The CDR3 is made up of 15 amino acids. Germline V lookup: CDR1 MNHEY, CDR2 SMNVEV (reference sequence). Trimming removed 6 bases at V and 5 bases at J, with 17 bases between.

The chain couples TRBV21-1 to TRBJ2-4. TRBV21-1 is designated a pseudogene. The CDR3 totals 13 residues. The CDR3 here is CASSGRSANIQYF. CDR3 coding DNA: TGTGCCAGCAGCGGTAGGTCGGCTAACATTCAGTACTTC.

The chain is built from TRBV6-5 and TRBJ2-7, with TRBD2 matching over 8 bases. V gave up 0 bases and J gave up 3 bases; unmatched junction bases: 4. CDR1 MNHEY and CDR2 SVGAGI come from the germline V gene. The CDR3 covers 15 residues. The CDR3 loop reads CASSYSGTSLYEQYF. The CDR3 coding sequence is TGTGCCAGCAGTTACTCCGGGACTAGTCTCTACGAGCAGTACTTC.

The gene calls are TRBV5-5 and TRBJ2-1; D is unclear. CDR1 and CDR2 from the germline V gene are SGHKS and YYEKEE (reference sequence). V lost 0 bases, J lost 3 bases, and 10 bases lay in between. The CDR3 is made up of 15 amino acids. This CDR3 reads CASSLVQTDYNEQFF. CDR3 bases: TGTGCCAGCAGCTTGGTCCAGACCGACTACAATGAGCAGTTCTTC.

The chain is built from TRBV21-1 and TRBJ2-1; TRBD2, the D gene given by the table, was not confirmed from the DNA. TRBV21-1 is an annotated pseudogene. This CDR3 comprises 12 residues. The CDR3 sequence is CASSIMSCEQFF. Written as DNA, the CDR3 is TGTGCCAGCAGCATTATGTCCTGTGAGCAGTTCTTC.

This clone was seen ten or more times. This chain connects TRBV6-4 to TRBJ2-3, with a possible D match to TRBD1 (5 bases). V lost 2 bases and J 6 bases, leaving 15 bases between the germline ends. Germline-derived CDR1 and CDR2 are MRHNA and SNTAGT. The CDR3 totals 15 residues. The CDR3 sequence is CASSDTGLPLDTQYF. The CDR3 DNA reads as TGTGCCAGCAGTGACACAGGTCTCCCACTGGATACGCAGTATTTT.

The J gene is TRBJ2-2, the V gene TRBV6-5; no clear D gene. The CDR3 runs 13 residues. Looked up from germline, CDR1 is MNHEY and CDR2 is SVGAGI. The V gene lost 2 bases and the J gene lost 3 bases, with 4 bases spanning the gap. The CDR3 DNA reads as TGTGCCAGCAGTTACAAGGACACCGGGGAGCTGTTTTTT. Its protein product is CASSYKDTGELFF.

This clone was counted a single time. CDR3 in amino acids: CASSPGGYDNEQFF. The CDR3 DNA reads TGCGCCAGCAGCCCCGGAGGGTACGACAATGAGCAGTTCTTC. The V call is TRBV4-1, the J call TRBJ2-1; D might be TRBD2 (6 bases). CDR3 length: 14 amino acids. Looked up from germline, CDR1 is MGHRA and CDR2 is YSYEKL. Trimming cost V 4 bases and J 5 bases, with 12 bases left between them.

Turning to this clone: This sample also contains other DNA sequences that code for the same CDR3. V is TRBV28 and J is TRBJ1-2, with D maybe TRBD1 (6 bases). In germline, CDR1 is MDHEN, CDR2 SYDVKM. This CDR3 is 14 amino acids long. Trimming left V 2 bases short and J 14 bases short, with 21 bases between. The CDR3 DNA is TGTGCCAGCAGTTTAGATAACAGGGCGTTAGGGTATACCTTC. The encoded protein is CASSLDNRALGYTF.

Details on this clone: The same CDR3 is also encoded by other DNA sequences in this sample. This sequence joins TRBV5-1 and TRBJ2-7, with TRBD2 as a possible D gene (6 bases). The CDR3 covers 13 residues. V lost 3 bases, J lost 4 bases, and 11 bases lay in between. Germline lookup yields CDR1 SGHRS and CDR2 YFSETQ. The CDR3 region has the DNA TGCGCCAGCAGCTGGGGACTCTCATACGAGCAGTACTTC. It codes for CASSWGLSYEQYF.

The chain joins TRBV7-6 to TRBJ1-1; 7 nucleotides align to TRBD1. Germline V gene sequence: CDR1 SGHVS, CDR2 FNYEAQ. This CDR3 has 14 residues. The V segment lost 5 bases and the J segment 2 bases; nucleotides outside the gene matches: 5. The CDR3 nucleotides read TGTGCCAGCAGCCTGAACAGGGGAAACACTGAAGCTTTCTTT. Residues: CASSLNRGNTEAFF. Drawing the rest from reference TRBV7-6 and TRBJ1-1, the complete variable domain is GAGVSQSPRYKVTKRGQDVALRCDPISGHVSLYWYRQALGQGPEFLTYFNYEAQQDKSGLPNDRFSAERPEGSISTLTIQRTEQRDSAMYRCASSLNRGNTEAFFGQGTRLTVV.

The chain joins TRBV5-1 to TRBJ2-7; TRBD2 aligns across 9 bases. Looked up from germline, CDR1 is SGHRS and CDR2 is YFSETQ. The CDR3 sequence is 21 residues long. V lost 0 bases and J lost 4; bases outside the gene matches: 23. DNA of the CDR3: TGCGCCAGCAGCTTGGAACCCACCGGACTAGCGAGGAGAGGATTTGCGTACGAGCAGTACTTC. It yields the protein CASSLEPTGLARRGFAYEQYF.